Below are 22 T cell receptor beta chains sequenced from a single sample in a study of shared clonotypes between healthy human individuals. This table comes from immunoSEQ multiplex PCR, and its TCRdb copy is limited to in-frame clones, with some not included. Of more than 450,000 clones in the sample, approximately 79% are singletons; the top ten hold approximately 12%. The material sequenced was PBMCs. The source is a woman in her thirties or forties in good health. Some clones in this sample may be carry-over from other donors' samples.

CDR3 in amino acids: CASSPPAALEQYF. The CDR3 DNA is TGTGCCAGCTCACCACCGGCAGCCCTCGAGCAGTACTTC. The genes are TRBV18 and TRBJ2-7; D gene uncertain. The germline CDR1 and CDR2 sequences are KGHSH and LQKENI. This CDR3 spans 13 amino acids. The V and J ends lost 0 bases and 6 bases respectively, with 9 bases between them.

The chain is built from TRBV11-2 and TRBJ2-5, with 9 bases lining up with TRBD2. V was clipped by 7 bases and J by 11 bases; unmatched bases: 11. The CDR3 covers 13 residues. Germline V gives CDR1 SGHAT, CDR2 FQNNGV. CDR3 nucleotides: TGTGCCAGCAAGCGACTAGCGGAGGTCCAGCAGTACTTC. Translating it yields CASKRLAEVQQYF. Filled out from reference TRBV11-2 and TRBJ2-5, the complete variable domain reads EAGVAQSPRYKIIEKRQSVAFWCNPISGHATLYWYQQILGQGPKLLIQFQNNGVVDDSQLPKDRFSAERLKGVDSTLKIQPAKLEDSAVYLCASKRLAEVQQYFGPGTRLLVL.

This clone has only a few counts. The chain has TRBV6-5 and TRBJ2-1; no clear D gene. The length of the CDR3 is 15 residues. The germline V gene encodes CDR1 MNHEY and CDR2 SVGAGI. With 6 bases removed from V and 0 bases from J, the gap between germline ends came to 12 bases. CDR3 amino acids: CASSADWSSYNEQFF. The CDR3 DNA is TGTGCCAGCAGCGCTGACTGGAGCTCCTACAATGAGCAGTTCTTC.

The chain recombines TRBV28 with TRBJ2-7; 13 bases line up with TRBD2. V was pared by 6 bases and J by 0 bases, with 5 bases of the junction left unmatched. The CDR3 has 16 amino acids. CDR1 and CDR2 from the germline V gene are MDHEN and SYDVKM. CDR3 loop: CASRLAGGPSSYEQYF. The CDR3 DNA reads as TGTGCCAGCAGACTAGCGGGAGGGCCCAGCTCCTACGAGCAGTACTTC.

Note on this clone: The sample has other DNA sequences that encode this CDR3 too. This chain joins TRBV7-3 and TRBJ2-1, with 12 bases that match TRBD2. CDR3 size: 15 residues. The V and J ends lost 5 bases and 8 bases, in that order; junction bases with no gene match: 7. Per the germline V gene, CDR1 is SGHTA and CDR2 is FQGTGA. The CDR3 bases are TGTGCCAGCAGCGCGGGACTAGCGGGCAGAGATGAGCAGTTCTTC. It is translated as CASSAGLAGRDEQFF. Full variable domain (remainder filled in from reference TRBV7-3 and TRBJ2-1): GAGVSQTPSNKVTEKGKYVELRCDPISGHTALYWYRQSLGQGPEFLIYFQGTGAADDSGLPNDRFFAVRPEGSVSTLKIQRTERGDSAVYLCASSAGLAGRDEQFFGPGTRLTVL.

This clone occurred a few times. J is TRBJ2-2 and V is TRBV5-4; 8 bases are a match to TRBD1. This CDR3 is built from 13 residues. Germline CDR1 is SGHNT and CDR2 is YYREEE (reference sequence). With V trimmed by 5 bases and J by 8 bases, 5 bases remained unmatched. The CDR3 loop is CASSRTGPGELFF. DNA of the CDR3: TGTGCCAGCAGTCGGACAGGGCCTGGGGAGCTGTTTTTT.

The rearrangement links TRBV2 to TRBJ2-5; possibly TRBD2 for D (6 bases). CDR1 and CDR2 from the germline V gene are SNHLY and FYNNEI. The CDR3 is made up of 14 amino acids. V was shortened by 9 bases and J by 4 bases, with 18 bases between the two germline ends. CDR3 in amino acids: CASRIGGNGETQYF. As DNA, the CDR3 is TGTGCCAGTAGGATAGGCGGGAATGGAGAGACCCAGTACTTC.

The CDR3 here is CASSSLTGKGTDTQYF. The CDR3 bases are TGTGCCAGCAGCTCGTTGACAGGGAAGGGCACAGATACGCAGTATTTT. V is TRBV7-6 and J is TRBJ2-3, with TRBD1 identical over 7 bases. CDR1 and CDR2 from the germline V gene are SGHVS and FNYEAQ. Unmatched junction bases numbered 8, after V lost 4 bases and J lost 1 base. The length of the CDR3 is 16 residues.

CDR3 sequence (DNA): TGTGCCAGCAGACCCGGGACTAGTAGACAGACCCAGTACTTC. This codes for CASRPGTSRQTQYF. This chain joins TRBV6-1 and TRBJ2-5, with 8 bases identical to TRBD2. The CDR3 is made up of 14 amino acids. J gave up 6 bases and V 6 bases, and 9 bases lay outside the gene matches. Germline V gene data show CDR1 as MNHNS and CDR2 as SASEGT.

The chain combines TRBV4-1 with TRBJ1-5; the D is unclear. V dropped 2 bases and J dropped 4 bases, with 3 bases sitting between them. The CDR3 extends over 12 amino acids. Germline V gene data show CDR1 as MGHRA and CDR2 as YSYEKL. The CDR3 loop reads CASSQPNQPQHF. The DNA of the CDR3 is TGCGCCAGCAGCCAACCAAATCAGCCCCAGCATTTT.

This clone was seen repeatedly, ten times or more. The sample holds other DNA sequences that translate to the same CDR3. The rearrangement uses TRBV6-4 and TRBJ2-2; maybe TRBD2 (5 bases). The CDR3 length is 14 residues. Trimming removed 4 bases at V and 4 bases at J, with 10 bases between. Per the germline V gene, CDR1 is MRHNA and CDR2 is SNTAGT. CDR3 nucleotide sequence: TGTGCCAGCAGTGCCCCGGGATCCACCGGGGAGCTGTTTTTT. Translation gives CASSAPGSTGELFF.

The table lists this clone with a count of one. The chain uses TRBV14 and TRBJ2-7; tentative D call: TRBD2 (5 bases). V lost 0 bases to trimming and J lost 2 bases, with 17 bases between them. CDR1 is SGHDN, CDR2 FVKESK, per germline. CDR3 size: 17 residues. CDR3 sequence: CASSQDSPLTTPYEQYF. In DNA, the CDR3 is TGTGCCAGCAGCCAAGACTCGCCATTGACTACCCCCTACGAGCAGTACTTC.

This chain joins TRBV5-5 and TRBJ2-1; no reliable D call. This CDR3 spans 15 amino acids. Germline V gene data show CDR1 as SGHKS and CDR2 as YYEKEE (reference sequence). V lost 0 bases and J 4 bases, leaving 11 bases between the germline ends. CDR3 DNA: TGTGCCAGCAGCTTGGATATTTGGGATTACAATGAGCAGTTCTTC. Protein sequence: CASSLDIWDYNEQFF.

This chain joins TRBV6-5 and TRBJ2-7; D may be TRBD1 (6 bases). There are 15 residues in the CDR3. With 0 bases removed from V and 0 bases from J, the gap between germline ends came to 9 bases. Germline CDR1 MNHEY, CDR2 SVGAGI. The CDR3 bases are TGTGCCAGCAGTTACTCCGACAGGTTCTCCTACGAGCAGTACTTC. Translated, it gives CASSYSDRFSYEQYF.

The chain employs TRBV2 and TRBJ2-1; unclear D gene. Germline loops: CDR1 SNHLY, CDR2 FYNNEI. The CDR3 contains 11 residues. V dropped 3 bases and J dropped 10 bases, with 7 bases sitting between them. CDR3 residues: CASSEVGEQFF. DNA of the CDR3: TGTGCCAGCAGTGAGGTGGGAGAGCAGTTCTTC.

Comments on this clone: The junction departs from germline at one end; a sequencing error may be responsible. The gene calls are TRBV7-7 and TRBJ2-5; 8 nucleotides line up with TRBD2. CDR3 length equals 15 residues. In germline, CDR1 is SSHAT, CDR2 FNYEAQ (reference sequence). The CDR3 reads CASSLVGRAEETQYF. The CDR3 DNA sequence: TGTGCTAGCAGCTTAGTCGGGAGGGCCGAAGAGACCCAGTACTTC. The whole variable domain, remainder taken from reference TRBV7-7 and TRBJ2-5, is GAGVSQSPRYKVTKRGQDVTLRCDPISSHATLYWYQQALGQGPEFLTYFNYEAQPDKSGLPSDRFSAERPEGSISTLTIQRTEQRDSAMYRCASSLVGRAEETQYFGPGTRLLVL.

The chain has TRBV29-1 and TRBJ2-2; D is uncertain. Germline values: CDR1 SQVTM, CDR2 ANQGSEA. This CDR3 is built from 14 residues. Between the trimmed V and J ends, which lost 6 bases and 3 bases, there was a span of 14 bases. CDR3 region: CSVASGLHTGELFF. The CDR3 region has the DNA TGCAGCGTGGCAAGTGGGCTGCACACCGGGGAGCTGTTTTTT.

The chain employs TRBV6-6 and TRBJ2-3, with D unclear. Trimming removed 2 bases at V and 0 bases at J, with 6 bases between. Germline CDR1 reads MNHNY; CDR2 reads SVGAGI (reference sequence). CDR3 length: 14 amino acids. Here the CDR3 reads CASSYPGSTDTQYF. The CDR3 DNA is TGTGCCAGCAGTTACCCCGGGAGCACAGATACGCAGTATTTT.

This clone showed up just once. V usage is TRBV6-1 and J usage is TRBJ1-5; 7 bases match TRBD1. The germline CDR1 and CDR2 sequences are MNHNS and SASEGT. This CDR3 has 13 residues. The V gene end was trimmed by 6 bases and the J gene end by 6 bases; junction bases not matched to a gene: 5. The CDR3: CASSPGQSQPQHF. The CDR3 DNA reads TGTGCCAGCAGCCCGGGACAGAGTCAGCCCCAGCATTTT.

This clone was found many times. The V call is TRBV4-3, the J call TRBJ2-3; D gene ambiguous. The germline V gene has CDR1 LGHNA and CDR2 YSLEER. The V and J ends lost 0 bases and 5 bases respectively, with 6 bases between them. The CDR3 contains 13 residues. The CDR3 DNA follows: TGCGCCAGCAGCCAAGATTTGGGAGATACGCAGTATTTT. Protein: CASSQDLGDTQYF.

The chain is built from TRBV5-5 and TRBJ2-1; either TRBD1 or TRBD2 may supply D (5 bases each). The CDR3 consists of 14 residues. CDR1 is SGHKS, CDR2 YYEKEE, per germline (reference sequence). Trimming pared 2 bases from V and 10 bases from J, leaving 16 bases between. CDR3 nucleotide sequence: TGTGCCAGCAGCTTTTACCGGGACGCCGGGGAGCAGTTCTTC. It yields the protein CASSFYRDAGEQFF.

This clone was recorded only once. CDR3 protein: CATTAGGPWETQYF. The CDR3 coding sequence is TGTGCCACTACAGCGGGAGGGCCATGGGAGACCCAGTACTTC. The chain employs TRBV6-1 and TRBJ2-5, with 10 positions matching TRBD2. Trimming at V came to 10 bases and at J to 5 bases, leaving 10 bases not matched to a gene. The CDR3 extends over 14 amino acids. Per the germline V gene, CDR1 is MNHNS and CDR2 is SASEGT.